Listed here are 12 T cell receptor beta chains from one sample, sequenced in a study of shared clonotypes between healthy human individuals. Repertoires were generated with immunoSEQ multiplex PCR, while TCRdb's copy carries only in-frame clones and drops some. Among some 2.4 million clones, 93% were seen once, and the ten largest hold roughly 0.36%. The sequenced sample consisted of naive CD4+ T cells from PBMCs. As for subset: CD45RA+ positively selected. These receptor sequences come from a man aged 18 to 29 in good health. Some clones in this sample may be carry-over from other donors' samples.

CDR3 nucleotide sequence: TGTGCCACCAGCAGAAGACAGTTGAACACTGAAGCTTTCTTT. Protein product: CATSRRQLNTEAFF. The J gene is TRBJ1-1, the V gene TRBV15; TRBD1 might be the D (5 bases). Looked up from germline, CDR1 is LNHNV and CDR2 is YYDKDF (reference sequence). V shed 2 bases and J shed 0 bases, with 7 bases lying between them. This CDR3 has 14 residues.

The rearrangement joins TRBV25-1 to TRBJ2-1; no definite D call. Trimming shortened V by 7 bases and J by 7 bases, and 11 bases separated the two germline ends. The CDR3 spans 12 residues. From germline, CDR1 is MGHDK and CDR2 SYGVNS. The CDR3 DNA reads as TGTGCCAGCATAGTCGGGTTTAATGAGCAGTTCTTC. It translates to CASIVGFNEQFF. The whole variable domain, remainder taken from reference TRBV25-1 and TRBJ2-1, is EADIYQTPRYLVIGTGKKITLECSQTMGHDKMYWYQQDPGMELHLIHYSYGVNSTEKGDLSSESTVSRIRTEHFPLTLESARPSHTSQYLCASIVGFNEQFFGPGTRLTVL.

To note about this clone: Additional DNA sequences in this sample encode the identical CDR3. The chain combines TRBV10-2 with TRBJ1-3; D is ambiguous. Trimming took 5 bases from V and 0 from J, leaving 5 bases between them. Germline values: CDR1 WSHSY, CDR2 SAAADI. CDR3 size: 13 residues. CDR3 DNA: TGCGCCAGCAGTCAGAGCTCTGGAAACACCATATATTTT. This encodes CASSQSSGNTIYF.

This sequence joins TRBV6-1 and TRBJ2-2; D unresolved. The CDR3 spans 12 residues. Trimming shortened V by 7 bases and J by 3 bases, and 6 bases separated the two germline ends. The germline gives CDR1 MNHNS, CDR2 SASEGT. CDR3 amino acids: CASTGDTGELFF. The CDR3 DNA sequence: TGTGCCAGCACCGGTGACACCGGGGAGCTGTTTTTT.

The CDR3 loop is CASSMKRPGANVLTF. The CDR3 DNA is TGTGCCAGTAGTATGAAGAGGCCTGGGGCCAACGTCCTGACTTTC. The chain carries TRBV19 and TRBJ2-6; D not certain. Looked up from germline, CDR1 is LNHDA and CDR2 is SQIVND (reference sequence). Trimming shortened V by 3 bases and J by 2 bases, and 8 bases separated the two germline ends. The CDR3 spans 15 residues. The full variable domain, completed using reference TRBV19 and TRBJ2-6, is DGGITQSPKYLFRKEGQNVTLSCEQNLNHDAMYWYRQDPGQGLRLIYYSQIVNDFQKGDIAEGYSVSREKKESFPLTVTSAQKNPTAFYLCASSMKRPGANVLTFGAGSRLTVL.

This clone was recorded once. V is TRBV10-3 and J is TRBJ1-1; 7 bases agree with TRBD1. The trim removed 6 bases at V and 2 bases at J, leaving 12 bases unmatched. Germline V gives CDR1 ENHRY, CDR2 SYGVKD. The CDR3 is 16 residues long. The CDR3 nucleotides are TGTGCCATCAGCCCCCGGGGGGGACAGAGCAACACTGAAGCTTTCTTT. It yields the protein CAISPRGGQSNTEAFF.

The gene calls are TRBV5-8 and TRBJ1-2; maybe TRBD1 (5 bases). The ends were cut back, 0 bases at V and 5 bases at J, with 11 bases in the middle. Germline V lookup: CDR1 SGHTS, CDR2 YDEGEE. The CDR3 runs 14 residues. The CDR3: CASSLGPGTYGYTF. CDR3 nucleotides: TGTGCCAGCAGCTTGGGTCCGGGGACGTATGGCTACACCTTC. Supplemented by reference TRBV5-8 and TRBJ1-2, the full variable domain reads EAGVTQSPTHLIKTRGQQATLRCSPISGHTSVYWYQQALGLGLQFLLWYDEGEERNRGNFPPRFSGRQFPNYSSELNVNALELEDSALYLCASSLGPGTYGYTFGSGTRLTVV.

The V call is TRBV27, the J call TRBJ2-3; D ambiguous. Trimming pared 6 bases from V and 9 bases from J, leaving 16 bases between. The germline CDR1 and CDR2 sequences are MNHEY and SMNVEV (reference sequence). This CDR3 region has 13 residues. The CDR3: CASRSRLMGTQYF. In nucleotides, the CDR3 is TGTGCCAGCAGATCCCGTTTAATGGGAACGCAGTATTTT.

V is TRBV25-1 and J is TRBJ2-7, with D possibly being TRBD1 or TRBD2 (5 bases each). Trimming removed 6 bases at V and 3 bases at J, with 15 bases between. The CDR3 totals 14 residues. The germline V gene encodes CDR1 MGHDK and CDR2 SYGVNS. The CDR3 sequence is CASSPLGVDYEQYF. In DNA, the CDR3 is TGTGCCAGCAGCCCTCTGGGGGTGGACTACGAGCAGTACTTC.

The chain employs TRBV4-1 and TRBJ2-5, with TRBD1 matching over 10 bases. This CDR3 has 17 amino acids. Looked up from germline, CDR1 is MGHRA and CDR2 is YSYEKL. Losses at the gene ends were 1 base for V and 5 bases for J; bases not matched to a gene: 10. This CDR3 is CASSQVERQGAWETQYF. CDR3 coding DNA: TGCGCCAGCAGCCAAGTGGAAAGACAGGGGGCCTGGGAGACCCAGTACTTC.

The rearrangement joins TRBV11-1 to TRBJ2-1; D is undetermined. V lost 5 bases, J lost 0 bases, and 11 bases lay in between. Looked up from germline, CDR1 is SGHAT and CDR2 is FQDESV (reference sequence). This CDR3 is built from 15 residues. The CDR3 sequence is CASSPSWSSYNEQFF. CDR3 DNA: TGTGCCAGCAGCCCTTCTTGGAGCTCCTACAATGAGCAGTTCTTC.

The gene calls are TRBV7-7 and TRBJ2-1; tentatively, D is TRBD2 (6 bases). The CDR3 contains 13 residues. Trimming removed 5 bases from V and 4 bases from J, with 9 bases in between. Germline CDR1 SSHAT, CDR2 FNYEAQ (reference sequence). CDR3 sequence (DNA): TGTGCCAGCAGCCCAGGAGGGTACAATGAGCAGTTCTTC. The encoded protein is CASSPGGYNEQFF.